This TCR beta chain was captured by sequencing in a study of control samples from healthy donors and cancer patients. V shed 2 bases and J 5 bases; nucleotides not matched to a gene: 9. Germline CDR1 and CDR2: MDHEN and SYDVKM. The CDR3 consists of 16 residues. The table came from immunoSEQ multiplex PCR; TCRdb's copy has only in-frame clones and leaves some out. The sample gives about 160,000 clones, roughly 95% of which show up once; just over 1% is in the top ten. The sequence was obtained from a woman aged 25 to 45 in good health. The sample consisted of blood. The rearrangement uses TRBV28 and TRBJ2-7; 10 bases are a match to TRBD1. CDR3 residues: CASSLAPGQGMNEQYF. The CDR3 DNA is TGTGCCAGCAGTTTAGCACCGGGACAGGGGATGAACGAGCAGTACTTC.